This TCR beta chain was sequenced during a study of response to subunit inactivated influenza vaccine. TCRdb fed the RT-PCR reads into MiXCR, producing one record per CDR3 protein. The repertoire holds under 550,000 distinct CDR3 sequences, with more than 7% as singletons. This clonotype was detected only a few times. CDR1 is SGHRS and CDR2 is YFSETQ in the germline V gene. This CDR3 spans 15 amino acids. Trimming removed 5 bases from V and 2 bases from J; junction bases left unmatched: 8. The sequencing here drew on PBMCs from blood, taken less than 30 months after vaccination. The J gene is TRBJ2-7, the V gene TRBV5-1; 9 nucleotides line up with TRBD1. The receptor's source is a man aged 45 to 75 who received an inactivated influenza vaccine. CDR3 bases: TGCGCCAGCAGACAGCCGGGACAGGGACCCTACGAGCAGTACTTC. Translated, it gives CASRQPGQGPYEQYF.